A single T cell receptor (beta chain) is shown here with its context. Its specificity is not known. This record belongs to a study of cytomegalovirus exposure and HLA in healthy donors. V was pared by 0 bases and J by 0 bases, with 7 bases between. Germline V gene data show CDR1 as SGHRS and CDR2 as YFSETQ. The CDR3 loop spans 15 amino acids. Findings of the study overall: Some TCR beta chains (approximately 180 of them) were listed as cytomegalovirus-associated. Later work associated around 18,000 TCR beta sequences with HLA alleles at 0.05 false discovery rate. A later analysis appeared to link common viral pathogens to several of the most significant clusters. Later analysis identified a missense DCLRE1C variant that was linked to TCR beta V- and J-gene trimming.

PCR amplification relied on 60 Vbeta primers (plus 13 Jbeta primers). Measured with immunoSEQ multiplex PCR; TCRdb has only the in-frame clones, and not every one. The sample holds around 150,000 clones, 55% to 80% seen once. The rearrangement links TRBV5-1 to TRBJ2-1; D remains ambiguous. The receptor comes from a woman aged 60-75 years in good health and CMV-seropositive. The sequenced sample was PBMCs. This CDR3 is CASSLEPVSYNEQFF. The CDR3 DNA is TGCGCCAGCAGCTTGGAACCGGTCTCCTACAATGAGCAGTTCTTC.